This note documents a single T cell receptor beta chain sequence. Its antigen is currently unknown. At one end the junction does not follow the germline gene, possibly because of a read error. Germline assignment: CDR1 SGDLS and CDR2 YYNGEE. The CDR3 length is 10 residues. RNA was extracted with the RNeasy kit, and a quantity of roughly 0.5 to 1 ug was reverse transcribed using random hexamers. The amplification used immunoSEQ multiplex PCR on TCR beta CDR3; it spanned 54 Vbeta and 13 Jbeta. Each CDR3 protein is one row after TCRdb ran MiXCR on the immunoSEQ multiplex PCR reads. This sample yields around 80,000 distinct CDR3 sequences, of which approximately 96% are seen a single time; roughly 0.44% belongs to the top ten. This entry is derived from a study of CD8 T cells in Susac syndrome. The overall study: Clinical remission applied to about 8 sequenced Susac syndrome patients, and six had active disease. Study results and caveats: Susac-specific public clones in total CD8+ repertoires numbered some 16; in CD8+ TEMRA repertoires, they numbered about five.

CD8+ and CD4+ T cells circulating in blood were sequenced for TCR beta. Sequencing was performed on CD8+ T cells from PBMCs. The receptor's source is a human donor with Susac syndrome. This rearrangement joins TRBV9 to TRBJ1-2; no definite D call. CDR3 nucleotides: TGTGCCAGCAGCACTAACAGAGAAGCCTTC. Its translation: CASSTNREAF.